The source of this T cell receptor beta chain is a study of cytomegalovirus exposure and HLA in healthy donors. The overall study: Early released data comprised tens of millions of unique TCRs from HLA-typed donors. Among the approximately 430 donors who were genotyped, approximately 76% fell in the genetic ancestry cluster that is associated with self-reported Caucasian donors. Study-level points and caveats: Presence/absence analysis assumed near-uniform sequencing depth across donors.

The table lists this clone with a count of one. Its antigen is unknown. The ends lost 5 bases at V and 2 bases at J; junction bases unmatched: 10. The V gene's germline CDR1 is SGHTA and CDR2 FQGTGA. This CDR3 is 19 amino acids long. In the PCR, 60 Vbeta and 13 Jbeta primers were used. Data came from immunoSEQ multiplex PCR; TCRdb stores just in-frame clones and leaves some out. Of just over 150,000 clones in the sample, 65% to 85% were seen once. The clonotype comes from a male donor in good health and CMV-seropositive. The sequencing sample was made of PBMCs. V gene TRBV7-3 combines with J gene TRBJ2-2; 14 bases map to TRBD2. The CDR3 loop is CASSPLPGTSGGNTGELFF. For the CDR3, the DNA is TGTGCCAGCAGCCCGCTCCCCGGGACTAGCGGGGGTAACACCGGGGAGCTGTTTTTT.